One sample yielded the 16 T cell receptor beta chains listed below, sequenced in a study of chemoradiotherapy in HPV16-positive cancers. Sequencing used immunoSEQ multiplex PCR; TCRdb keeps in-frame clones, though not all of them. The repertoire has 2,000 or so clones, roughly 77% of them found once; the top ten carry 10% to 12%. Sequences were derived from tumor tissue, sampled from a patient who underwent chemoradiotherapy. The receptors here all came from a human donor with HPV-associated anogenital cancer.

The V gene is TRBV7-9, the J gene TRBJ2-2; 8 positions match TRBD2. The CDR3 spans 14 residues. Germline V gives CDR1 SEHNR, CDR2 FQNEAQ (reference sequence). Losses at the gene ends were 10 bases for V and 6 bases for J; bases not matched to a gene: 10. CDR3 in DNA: TGTGCCATCCACTTTGCGGGGGGCTCCGGGGAGCTGTTTTTT. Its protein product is CAIHFAGGSGELFF.

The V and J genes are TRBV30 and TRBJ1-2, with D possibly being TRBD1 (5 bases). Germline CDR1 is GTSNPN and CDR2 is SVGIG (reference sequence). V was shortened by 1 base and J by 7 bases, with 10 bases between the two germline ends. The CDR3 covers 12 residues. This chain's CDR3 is CAWSAGSPGYTF. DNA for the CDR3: TGTGCCTGGAGTGCAGGGTCGCCTGGCTACACCTTC.

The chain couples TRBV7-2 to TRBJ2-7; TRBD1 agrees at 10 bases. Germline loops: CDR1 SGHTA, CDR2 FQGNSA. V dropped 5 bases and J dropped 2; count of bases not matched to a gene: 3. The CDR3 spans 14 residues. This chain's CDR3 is CASSKDRGPYEQYF. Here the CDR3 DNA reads TGTGCCAGCAGCAAAGACAGGGGGCCCTACGAGCAGTACTTC.

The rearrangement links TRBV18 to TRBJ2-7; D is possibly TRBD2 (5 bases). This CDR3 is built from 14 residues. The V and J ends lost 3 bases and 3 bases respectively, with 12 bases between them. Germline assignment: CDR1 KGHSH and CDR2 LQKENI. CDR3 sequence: CASSPTKLDYEQYF. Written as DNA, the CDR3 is TGTGCCAGCTCACCCACAAAACTAGACTACGAGCAGTACTTC.

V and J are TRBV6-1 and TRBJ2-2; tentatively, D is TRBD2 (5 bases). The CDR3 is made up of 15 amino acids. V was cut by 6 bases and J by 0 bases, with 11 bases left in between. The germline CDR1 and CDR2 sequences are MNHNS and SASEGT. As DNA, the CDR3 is TGTGCCAGCAGCTTGGACTCTGCGAACACCGGGGAGCTGTTTTTT. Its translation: CASSLDSANTGELFF.

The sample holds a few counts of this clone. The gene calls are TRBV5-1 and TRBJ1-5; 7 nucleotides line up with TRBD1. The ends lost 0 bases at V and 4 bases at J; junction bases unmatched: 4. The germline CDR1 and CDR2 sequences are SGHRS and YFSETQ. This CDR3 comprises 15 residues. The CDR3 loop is CASSLEGARNQPQHF. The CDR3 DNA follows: TGCGCCAGCAGCTTGGAGGGGGCACGGAATCAGCCCCAGCATTTT.

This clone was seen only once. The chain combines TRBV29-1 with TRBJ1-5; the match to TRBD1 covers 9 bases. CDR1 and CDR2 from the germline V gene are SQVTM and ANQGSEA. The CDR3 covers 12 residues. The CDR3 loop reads CYGTGIGQPQHF. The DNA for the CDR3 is TGCTACGGGACAGGGATAGGGCAGCCCCAGCATTTT.

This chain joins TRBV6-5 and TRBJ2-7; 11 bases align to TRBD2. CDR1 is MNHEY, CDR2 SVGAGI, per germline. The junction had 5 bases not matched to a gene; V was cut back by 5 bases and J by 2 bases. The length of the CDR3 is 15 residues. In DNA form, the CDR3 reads TGTGCCAGCAGTCTCCTAGCGGGAGGACCCTACGAGCAGTACTTC. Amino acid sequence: CASSLLAGGPYEQYF.

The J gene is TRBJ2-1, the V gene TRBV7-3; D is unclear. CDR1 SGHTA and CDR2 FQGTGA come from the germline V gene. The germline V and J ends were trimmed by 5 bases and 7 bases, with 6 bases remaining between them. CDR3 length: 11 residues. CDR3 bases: TGTGCCAGCAGCATTGGGAATGAGCAGTTCTTC. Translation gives CASSIGNEQFF.

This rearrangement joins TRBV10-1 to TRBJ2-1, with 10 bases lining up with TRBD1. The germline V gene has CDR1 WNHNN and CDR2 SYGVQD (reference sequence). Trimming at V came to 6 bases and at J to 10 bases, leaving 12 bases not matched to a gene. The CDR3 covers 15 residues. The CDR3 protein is CASSPGTGVFREQFF. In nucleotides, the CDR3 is TGCGCCAGCAGCCCCGGGACAGGGGTTTTCCGCGAGCAGTTCTTC.

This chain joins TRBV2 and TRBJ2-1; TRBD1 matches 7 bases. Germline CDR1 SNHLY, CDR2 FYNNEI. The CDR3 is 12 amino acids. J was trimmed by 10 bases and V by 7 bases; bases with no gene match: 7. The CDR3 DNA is TGTGCCAGCACCGACAGGGACGGGGAGCAGTTCTTC. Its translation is CASTDRDGEQFF.

This CDR3 is CASSLNSGEQYF. The CDR3 nucleotides are TGTGCCAGCAGCTTAAATTCGGGCGAGCAGTACTTC. This chain joins TRBV7-6 and TRBJ2-5; D unresolved. TRBJ2-7 matches the DNA end more closely, so the J call is doubtful. This CDR3 comprises 12 residues. Germline V CDR1 and CDR2: SGHVS, FNYEAQ.

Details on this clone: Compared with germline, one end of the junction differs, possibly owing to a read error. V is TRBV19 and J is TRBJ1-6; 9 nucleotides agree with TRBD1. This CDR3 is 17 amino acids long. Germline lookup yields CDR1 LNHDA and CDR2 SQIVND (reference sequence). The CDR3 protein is CASTSYWTGTGNSPLHF. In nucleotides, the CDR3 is TGTGCCAGTACCTCATATTGGACCGGGACAGGGAATTCCCCCCTCCACTTT. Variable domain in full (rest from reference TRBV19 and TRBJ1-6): DGGITQSPKYLFRKEGQNVTLSCEQNLNHDAMYWYRQDPGQGLRLIYYSQIVNDFQKGDIAEGYSVSREKKESFPLTVTSAQKNPTAFYLCASTSYWTGTGNSPLHFGNGTRLTVT.

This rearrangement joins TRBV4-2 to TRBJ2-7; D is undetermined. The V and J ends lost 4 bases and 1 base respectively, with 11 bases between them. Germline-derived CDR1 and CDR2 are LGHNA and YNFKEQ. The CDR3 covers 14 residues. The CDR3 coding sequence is TGTGCCAGCAGCCCGGAGCGTGCTTCCTACGAGCAGTACTTC. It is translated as CASSPERASYEQYF.

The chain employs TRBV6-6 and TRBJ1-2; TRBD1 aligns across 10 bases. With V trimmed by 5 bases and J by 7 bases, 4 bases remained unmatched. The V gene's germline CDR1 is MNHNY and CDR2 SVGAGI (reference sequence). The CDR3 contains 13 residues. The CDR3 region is CASSRQGALGYTF. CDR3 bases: TGTGCCAGCAGTCGACAGGGGGCTCTTGGCTACACCTTC.

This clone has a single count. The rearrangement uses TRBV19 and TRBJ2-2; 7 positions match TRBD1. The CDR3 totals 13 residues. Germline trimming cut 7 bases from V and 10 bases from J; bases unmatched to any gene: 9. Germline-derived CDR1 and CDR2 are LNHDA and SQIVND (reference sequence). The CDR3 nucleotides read TGTGCCAGTACAAGGGGGCCCAACGAGGAGCTGTTTTTT. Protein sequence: CASTRGPNEELFF. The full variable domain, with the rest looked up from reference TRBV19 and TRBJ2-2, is DGGITQSPKYLFRKEGQNVTLSCEQNLNHDAMYWYRQDPGQGLRLIYYSQIVNDFQKGDIAEGYSVSREKKESFPLTVTSAQKNPTAFYLCASTRGPNEELFFGEGSRLTVL.